Listed below are T cell receptor beta chains from one sample, sequenced in a study of T cell responses to AZD1222 COVID-19 vaccine. Some clones are missing from TCRdb's copy, which holds only in-frame ones; the method was immunoSEQ multiplex PCR. The repertoire holds fewer than 90,000 clones, with approximately 86% as singletons. The sample was peripheral blood, taken 28 days after the second AZD1222 dose. Receptor source: an adult who received the AZD1222 COVID-19 vaccine. The CDR3 runs from the conserved cysteine through the conserved F or W. A D gene is named only where the DNA matches it firmly. For some rows the clone size is stated as once, few or many, or as a class when expanded; others skip it.

j_gene: TRBJ2-7
abundance: -
d_gene: -
v_gene: TRBV2
len: 14
CDR3aa: CASRAWDGPYEQYF
CDR3nt: TGTGCCAGCAGGGCTTGGGACGGCCCCTACGAGCAGTACTTC

j_gene: TRBJ2-5
abundance: -
d_gene: TRBD1
v_gene: TRBV7-9
len: 14
CDR3aa: CASRRGQASETQYF
CDR3nt: TGTGCCAGCAGGAGGGGACAGGCCTCCGAGACCCAGTACTTC

j_gene: TRBJ2-3
abundance: -
d_gene: -
v_gene: TRBV25-1
len: 15
CDR3aa: CASSPALGPEDTQYF
CDR3nt: TGTGCCAGCAGTCCTGCCCTTGGCCCCGAGGATACGCAGTATTTT

j_gene: TRBJ1-2
abundance: -
d_gene: -
v_gene: TRBV20-1
len: 10
CDR3aa: CSARRGVYTF
CDR3nt: TGCAGTGCTAGGCGAGGAGTCTACACCTTC

j_gene: TRBJ1-3
abundance: -
d_gene: -
v_gene: TRBV21-1
len: 17
CDR3aa: CASSKTNRASSGNTIYF
CDR3nt: TGTGCCAGCAGCAAAACGAATAGGGCTAGCTCTGGAAACACCATATATTTT

j_gene: TRBJ2-5
abundance: -
d_gene: -
v_gene: TRBV29-1
len: 14
CDR3aa: CSVEGASAIETQYF
CDR3nt: TGCAGCGTTGAAGGGGCTAGCGCCATAGAGACCCAGTACTTC

j_gene: TRBJ2-3
abundance: -
d_gene: -
v_gene: TRBV27
len: 13
CDR3aa: CASRLTAKDTQYF
CDR3nt: TGTGCCAGCAGGCTGACGGCGAAAGATACGCAGTATTTT

j_gene: TRBJ2-7
abundance: -
d_gene: TRBD1
v_gene: TRBV12-5
len: 15
CDR3aa: CASGLVPGQGYEQYF
CDR3nt: TGTGCTAGTGGTTTGGTTCCCGGACAGGGTTACGAGCAGTACTTC

j_gene: TRBJ1-2
abundance: -
d_gene: -
v_gene: TRBV7-2
len: 16
CDR3aa: CASSLGGGSQTYGYTF
CDR3nt: TGTGCCAGCAGCTTAGGGGGGGGGTCACAGACCTATGGCTACACCTTC

j_gene: TRBJ2-7
abundance: -
d_gene: -
v_gene: TRBV10-3
len: 12
CDR3aa: CAISADRYEQYF
CDR3nt: TGTGCCATCAGCGCAGACAGGTACGAGCAGTACTTC

j_gene: TRBJ2-2
abundance: once
d_gene: -
v_gene: TRBV7-8
len: 18
CDR3aa: CASSLVRVPTPGVGELFF
CDR3nt: TGTGCCAGCAGCTTAGTGCGGGTTCCCACTCCTGGAGTCGGGGAGCTGTTTTTT

j_gene: TRBJ1-1
abundance: -
d_gene: -
v_gene: TRBV7-9
len: 12
CDR3aa: CASSPHGTEAFF
CDR3nt: TGTGCCAGCAGCCCACATGGGACTGAAGCTTTCTTT

j_gene: TRBJ2-1
abundance: -
d_gene: -
v_gene: TRBV11-3
len: 15
CDR3aa: CASSGGTSSYNEQFF
CDR3nt: TGTGCCAGCAGCGGAGGGACTTCTTCCTACAATGAGCAGTTCTTC

j_gene: TRBJ2-1
abundance: -
d_gene: -
v_gene: TRBV7-3
len: 14
CDR3aa: CASSETDSYNEQFF
CDR3nt: TGTGCCAGCAGCGAAACGGACTCCTACAATGAGCAGTTCTTC

j_gene: TRBJ2-7
abundance: medium-sized
d_gene: TRBD1
v_gene: TRBV2
len: 15
CDR3aa: CASTPPGTAPGEQYF
CDR3nt: TGTGCCAGCACTCCACCTGGGACAGCCCCCGGCGAGCAGTACTTC

j_gene: TRBJ1-5
abundance: -
d_gene: TRBD1
v_gene: TRBV27
len: 16
CDR3aa: CASSSTGQGINQPQHF
CDR3nt: TGTGCCAGCAGTTCTACGGGACAGGGAATCAATCAGCCCCAGCATTTT

j_gene: TRBJ1-2
abundance: -
d_gene: TRBD1
v_gene: TRBV6-5
len: 15
CDR3aa: CASIREAGGNYGYTF
CDR3nt: TGTGCCAGCATTCGCGAGGCAGGGGGTAACTATGGCTACACCTTC

j_gene: TRBJ2-3
abundance: -
d_gene: TRBD2
v_gene: TRBV28
len: 14
CDR3aa: CASSLLARADTQYF
CDR3nt: TGTGCCAGCAGCCTACTAGCGCGGGCAGATACGCAGTATTTT

j_gene: TRBJ1-1
abundance: -
d_gene: TRBD1
v_gene: TRBV7-2
len: 13
CDR3aa: CATEQGANTEAFF
CDR3nt: TGTGCCACAGAGCAGGGGGCGAACACTGAAGCTTTCTTT

j_gene: TRBJ2-7
abundance: -
d_gene: TRBD1
v_gene: TRBV27
len: 15
CDR3aa: CASSIPGTGVNEQYF
CDR3nt: TGTGCCAGCAGTATCCCCGGGACAGGGGTCAACGAGCAGTACTTC

j_gene: TRBJ1-2
abundance: -
d_gene: -
v_gene: TRBV6-4
len: 12
CDR3aa: CASSDSGYGYTF
CDR3nt: TGTGCCAGCAGTGACAGTGGGTATGGCTACACCTTC

j_gene: TRBJ2-5
abundance: -
d_gene: TRBD2
v_gene: TRBV28
len: 15
CDR3aa: CASSSASGAQETQYF
CDR3nt: TGTGCCAGCAGTAGCGCTAGCGGGGCTCAAGAGACCCAGTACTTC

j_gene: TRBJ1-5
abundance: -
d_gene: -
v_gene: TRBV19
len: 16
CDR3aa: CASSIGAVPSNQPQHF
CDR3nt: TGTGCCAGTAGTATAGGAGCGGTACCTAGCAATCAGCCCCAGCATTTT

j_gene: TRBJ2-7
abundance: -
d_gene: -
v_gene: TRBV30
len: 14
CDR3aa: CAWRYSGAGYEQYF
CDR3nt: TGTGCCTGGAGGTATTCAGGGGCCGGCTACGAGCAGTACTTC

j_gene: TRBJ1-1
abundance: -
d_gene: -
v_gene: TRBV5-4
len: 14
CDR3aa: CASSHPTANTEAFF
CDR3nt: TGTGCCAGCAGCCACCCGACGGCTAACACTGAAGCTTTCTTT

j_gene: TRBJ2-7
abundance: -
d_gene: TRBD2
v_gene: TRBV6-9
len: 15
CDR3aa: CASSRLAGGRGEQYF
CDR3nt: TGTGCCAGCAGTCGACTAGCGGGAGGGCGTGGGGAGCAGTACTTC

j_gene: TRBJ1-6
abundance: -
d_gene: -
v_gene: TRBV7-9
len: 15
CDR3aa: CASSLGGRDNSPLHF
CDR3nt: TGTGCCAGCAGCTTAGGAGGGAGGGATAATTCACCCCTCCACTTT

j_gene: TRBJ2-7
abundance: -
d_gene: -
v_gene: TRBV5-5
len: 17
CDR3aa: CASSLGSSGLSSYEQYF
CDR3nt: TGTGCCAGCAGCTTGGGGTCGAGCGGCCTTAGCTCCTACGAGCAGTACTTC

j_gene: TRBJ1-3
abundance: -
d_gene: -
v_gene: TRBV11-2
len: 16
CDR3aa: CASSGRQWVSGNTIYF
CDR3nt: TGTGCCAGCAGCGGAAGACAGTGGGTTTCTGGAAACACCATATATTTT

j_gene: TRBJ1-2
abundance: few
d_gene: -
v_gene: TRBV7-8
len: 15
CDR3aa: CASSPHRNQRDGYTF
CDR3nt: TGTGCCAGCAGCCCTCATAGGAATCAACGGGATGGCTACACCTTC

j_gene: TRBJ2-7
abundance: -
d_gene: TRBD2
v_gene: TRBV28
len: 16
CDR3aa: CASSRTKLSGRYEQYF
CDR3nt: TGTGCCAGCAGTCGTACCAAACTTAGCGGGAGGTACGAGCAGTACTTC

j_gene: TRBJ2-7
abundance: -
d_gene: -
v_gene: TRBV5-6
len: 12
CDR3aa: CASSRDVYEQYF
CDR3nt: TGTGCCAGCAGTCGTGACGTGTACGAGCAGTACTTC

j_gene: TRBJ1-2
abundance: once
d_gene: -
v_gene: TRBV6-5
len: 15
CDR3aa: CASSYSWIGNPGYTF
CDR3nt: TGTGCCAGCAGTTACTCGTGGATTGGGAATCCTGGCTACACCTTC

j_gene: TRBJ2-1
abundance: -
d_gene: TRBD2
v_gene: TRBV7-9
len: 17
CDR3aa: CASSLSGTSGSYNEQFF
CDR3nt: TGTGCCAGCAGCCTCAGCGGGACCTCGGGCTCCTACAATGAGCAGTTCTTC

j_gene: TRBJ2-4
abundance: -
d_gene: -
v_gene: TRBV3-1/TRBV3-2
len: 16
CDR3aa: CASSQGGALAKNIQYF
CDR3nt: TGTGCCAGCAGCCAAGGGGGGGCCCTAGCCAAAAACATTCAGTACTTC

j_gene: TRBJ1-2
abundance: -
d_gene: -
v_gene: TRBV6-5
len: 14
CDR3aa: CASTPRGRDYGYTF
CDR3nt: TGTGCCAGCACCCCCCGGGGGCGAGACTATGGCTACACCTTC

j_gene: TRBJ1-1
abundance: -
d_gene: -
v_gene: TRBV7-8
len: 13
CDR3aa: CASSSQVGTEAFF
CDR3nt: TGTGCCAGCAGCTCTCAGGTGGGCACTGAAGCTTTCTTT

j_gene: TRBJ2-1
abundance: -
d_gene: TRBD2
v_gene: TRBV6-5
len: 16
CDR3aa: CASSSWGTSGSHEQFF
CDR3nt: TGTGCCAGCAGTTCCTGGGGGACTAGCGGGAGCCATGAGCAGTTCTTC

j_gene: TRBJ2-1
abundance: -
d_gene: TRBD1
v_gene: TRBV9
len: 15
CDR3aa: CASSEGAGQVNEQFF
CDR3nt: TGTGCCAGCAGCGAGGGGGCGGGTCAGGTCAATGAGCAGTTCTTC

j_gene: TRBJ1-2
abundance: -
d_gene: -
v_gene: TRBV29-1
len: 11
CDR3aa: CSVGRENGYTF
CDR3nt: TGCAGCGTTGGCAGGGAGAATGGCTACACCTTC

j_gene: TRBJ2-2
abundance: -
d_gene: TRBD2
v_gene: TRBV28
len: 15
CDR3aa: CASSLAGGRTGELFF
CDR3nt: TGTGCCAGCAGTTTAGCGGGAGGAAGAACCGGGGAGCTGTTTTTT

j_gene: TRBJ2-4
abundance: -
d_gene: -
v_gene: TRBV7-8
len: 14
CDR3aa: CASSLQRAKNIQYF
CDR3nt: TGTGCCAGCAGCCTACAGCGAGCCAAAAACATTCAGTACTTC

j_gene: TRBJ1-5
abundance: once
d_gene: -
v_gene: TRBV4-1
len: 15
CDR3aa: CASSLLGGGNQPQHF
CDR3nt: TGCGCCAGCAGCCTCCTCGGGGGAGGCAATCAGCCCCAGCATTTT

j_gene: TRBJ1-2
abundance: -
d_gene: TRBD1
v_gene: TRBV9
len: 17
CDR3aa: CASSVEGQGARRYGYTF
CDR3nt: TGTGCCAGCAGCGTAGAGGGACAGGGGGCGAGACGTTATGGCTACACCTTC

j_gene: TRBJ2-7
abundance: -
d_gene: -
v_gene: TRBV28
len: 16
CDR3aa: CASSLQNQPQIYEQYF
CDR3nt: TGTGCCAGCAGTCTCCAGAATCAACCGCAGATCTACGAGCAGTACTTC

j_gene: TRBJ1-2
abundance: -
d_gene: TRBD1
v_gene: TRBV28
len: 16
CDR3aa: CASSSSPGQGDYGYTF
CDR3nt: TGTGCCAGCAGTTCCTCCCCGGGACAGGGAGACTATGGCTACACCTTC

j_gene: TRBJ2-7
abundance: -
d_gene: -
v_gene: TRBV30
len: 14
CDR3aa: CAWKSTLYTSVQYF
CDR3nt: TGTGCCTGGAAGTCGACCCTGTATACCAGTGTGCAGTACTTC

j_gene: TRBJ2-7
abundance: -
d_gene: -
v_gene: TRBV21-1
len: 20
CDR3aa: CASSANWLGGVRTRSYEQYF
CDR3nt: TGTGCCAGCAGCGCAAACTGGTTGGGGGGAGTTAGGACTCGCTCCTACGAGCAGTACTTC

j_gene: TRBJ2-7
abundance: -
d_gene: -
v_gene: TRBV9
len: 14
CDR3aa: CASSVGPRAYEQYF
CDR3nt: TGTGCCAGCAGCGTAGGTCCGCGGGCCTACGAGCAGTACTTC

j_gene: TRBJ1-3
abundance: -
d_gene: TRBD1
v_gene: TRBV3-1/TRBV3-2
len: 12
CDR3aa: CATGQDGSTIYF
CDR3nt: TGTGCCACCGGACAGGATGGGAGCACCATATATTTT

j_gene: TRBJ1-3
abundance: -
d_gene: -
v_gene: TRBV7-2
len: 14
CDR3aa: CATKQGYLENTIYF
CDR3nt: TGTGCCACTAAACAGGGCTACCTGGAAAACACCATATATTTT

j_gene: TRBJ1-5
abundance: -
d_gene: -
v_gene: TRBV30
len: 13
CDR3aa: CAWSDTQNQPQHF
CDR3nt: TGTGCCTGGAGCGACACCCAGAATCAGCCCCAGCATTTT

j_gene: TRBJ2-2
abundance: -
d_gene: -
v_gene: TRBV12-3/TRBV12-4
len: 12
CDR3aa: CASSWGDGELFF
CDR3nt: TGTGCCAGCAGTTGGGGGGACGGGGAGCTGTTTTTT